This T cell receptor beta chain was identified during a study of blood T cell repertoires in COVID-19. Study context: COVID-19 samples, acute and convalescent, were from the United States, Italy and Spain.

Germline V gene sequence: CDR1 SGHAT, CDR2 FQNNGV. Trimming took off 0 bases at V and 2 bases at J, with 11 bases between the two ends. The length of the CDR3 is 15 residues. Data came from immunoSEQ multiplex PCR; TCRdb stores just in-frame clones and leaves some out. The sample consists of some 320,000 clones, about 90% of them appearing once. The chain links TRBV11-2 to TRBJ2-7; D possibly corresponds to TRBD1 (6 bases). The receptor was isolated from a woman aged 50 to 60 who had recovered from COVID-19. Material for sequencing was peripheral blood. CDR3 sequence (DNA): TGTGCCAGCAGCTTAGATGGTTCAGGGGCCTACGAGCAGTACTTC. Encoded protein: CASSLDGSGAYEQYF. Full variable domain (rest looked up from reference TRBV11-2 and TRBJ2-7): EAGVAQSPRYKIIEKRQSVAFWCNPISGHATLYWYQQILGQGPKLLIQFQNNGVVDDSQLPKDRFSAERLKGVDSTLKIQPAKLEDSAVYLCASSLDGSGAYEQYFGPGTRLTVT.